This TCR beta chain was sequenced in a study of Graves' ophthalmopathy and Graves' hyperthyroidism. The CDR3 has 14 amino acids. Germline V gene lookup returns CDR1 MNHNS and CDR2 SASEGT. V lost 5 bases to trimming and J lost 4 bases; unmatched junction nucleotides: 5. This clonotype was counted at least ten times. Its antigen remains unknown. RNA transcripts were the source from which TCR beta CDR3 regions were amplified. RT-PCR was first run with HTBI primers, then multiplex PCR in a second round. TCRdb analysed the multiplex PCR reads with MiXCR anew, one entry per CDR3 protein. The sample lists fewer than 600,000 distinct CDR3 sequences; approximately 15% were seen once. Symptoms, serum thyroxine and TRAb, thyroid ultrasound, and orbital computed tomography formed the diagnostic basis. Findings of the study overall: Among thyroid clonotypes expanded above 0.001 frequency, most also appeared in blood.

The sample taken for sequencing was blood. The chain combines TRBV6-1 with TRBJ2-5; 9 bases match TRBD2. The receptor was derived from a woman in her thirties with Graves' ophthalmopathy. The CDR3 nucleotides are TGTGCCAGCAGTACCCGTAGCGGGGGAGAGACCCAGTACTTC. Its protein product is CASSTRSGGETQYF.